These 16 T cell receptor beta chains came from one sample sequenced in a study of spatial heterogeneity in lung cancer. Study conclusions and caveats: For expanded intratumoral alpha and beta TCRs, counts tracked tumor mutation counts.

These receptors have no known antigen. Documented time point: sample taken at primary tumor resection. TCRdb fed the 5' RACE reads into MiXCR, producing one record per CDR3 protein. Of fewer than 11,000 distinct CDR3 sequences in the sample, roughly an eighth were seen once. The starting material was lung tumor tissue, obtained at surgery. These receptors were collected from a male donor with early-stage non-small cell lung cancer.

This clonotype has at least ten counts. Being off target in a library aimed at alpha chains, this beta chain has a size of little meaning. The gene calls are TRBV9 and TRBJ2-1; 10 nucleotides align to TRBD2. The germline CDR1 and CDR2 sequences are SGDLS and YYNGEE. V shed 3 bases, J shed 7 bases, and the junction held 10 bases outside the gene matches. The CDR3 consists of 16 residues. This CDR3 is CASSAWTAGGRNEQFF. The CDR3 DNA reads TGTGCCAGCAGCGCCTGGACAGCGGGAGGGCGGAATGAGCAGTTCTTC. Complete variable domain (other parts from reference TRBV9 and TRBJ2-1): DSGVTQTPKHLITATGQRVTLRCSPRSGDLSVYWYQQSLDQGLQFLIQYYNGEERAKGNILERFSAQQFPDLHSELNLSSLELGDSALYFCASSAWTAGGRNEQFFGPGTRLTVL.

This clonotype was seen ten or more times. This beta chain is a stray sequence in a library constructed for alpha chains; its clone size is not meaningful. The V gene is TRBV9, the J gene TRBJ1-4; possible D gene TRBD1, 6 bases. V was shortened by 4 bases and J by 6 bases, with 16 bases between the two germline ends. This CDR3 is 15 amino acids long. Germline V gene data show CDR1 as SGDLS and CDR2 as YYNGEE. DNA for the CDR3: TGTGCCAGCAGCCCGTGGGGGGCGGTTGATGAAAAACTGTTTTTT. Protein sequence: CASSPWGAVDEKLFF.

As for this clonotype: This beta chain represents an off-target read in a library built for alpha chains; its size is of limited meaning. The chain is built from TRBV20-1 and TRBJ1-6; no clear D. The CDR3 totals 16 residues. Germline V lookup: CDR1 DFQATT, CDR2 SNEGSKA (reference sequence). V was cut by 0 bases and J by 6 bases, with 15 bases left in between. The CDR3, as DNA: TGCAGTGCTAGAGAAACCCGGGCGGGAATTAATTCACCCCTCCACTTT. Its translation is CSARETRAGINSPLHF.

This clonotype showed up many times. This beta chain is an unintended read in a library built for alpha chains; its size means little. CDR3 loop: CASSHKTGPANYEQYF. CDR3 bases: TGTGCCAGCAGTCATAAAACAGGGCCCGCTAACTACGAGCAGTACTTC. The chain couples TRBV27 to TRBJ2-7, with D perhaps matching TRBD1 (6 bases). The CDR3 totals 16 residues. V lost 5 bases and J lost 3, with 20 bases in between. Germline loops: CDR1 MNHEY, CDR2 SMNVEV (reference sequence).

This clonotype qualifies as medium-sized. The size of this beta chain means little, since it is a stray read in a library made for alpha chains. The chain combines TRBV4-3 with TRBJ2-3; tentatively, D is TRBD1 (5 bases). Germline CDR1 LGHNA, CDR2 YSLEER. The CDR3 is 14 amino acids. V shed 2 bases and J shed 2 bases, with 8 bases lying between them. CDR3 sequence (DNA): TGCGCCAGCAGCCAACGACAGCACACAGATACGCAGTATTTT. Translated: CASSQRQHTDTQYF.

A few counts support this clonotype. This beta chain is an unintended read in a library built for alpha chains; its size means little. The DNA for the CDR3 is TGTGCCAGCAGTGCGACCTGGGATAATGAAAAACTGTTTTTT. This encodes CASSATWDNEKLFF. The chain joins TRBV2 to TRBJ1-4; no reliable D call. V was clipped by 4 bases and J by 4 bases, with 10 bases between them. Germline lookup yields CDR1 SNHLY and CDR2 FYNNEI. This CDR3 is built from 14 residues.

This clonotype was detected ten times or more. Within a library made for alpha chains, this beta chain is off target, and its count is uninformative. The chain links TRBV5-1 to TRBJ2-1; TRBD1 aligns across 10 bases. The CDR3 sequence is 14 residues long. V gave up 4 bases and J gave up 6 bases; unmatched junction bases: 4. CDR1 is SGHRS, CDR2 YFSETQ, per germline. CDR3 nucleotide sequence: TGCGCCAGCAGCATATGGACAGGGGGCAATGAGCAGTTCTTC. Protein sequence: CASSIWTGGNEQFF. The variable domain in full, completed from reference TRBV5-1 and TRBJ2-1, reads KAGVTQTPRYLIKTRGQQVTLSCSPISGHRSVSWYQQTPGQGLQFLFEYFSETQRNKGNFPGRFSGRQFSNSRSEMNVSTLELGDSALYLCASSIWTGGNEQFFGPGTRLTVL.

The table lists this clonotype with many counts. Because this beta chain is a stray read in a library intended to capture alpha chains, its abundance should not be given much weight. The chain employs TRBV12-3 or TRBV12-4 and TRBJ2-6; D is unresolved. Trimming cost V 1 base and J 0 bases, with 7 bases left between them. This CDR3 comprises 16 residues. The CDR3 reads CASSLGLSSGANVLTF. The CDR3 DNA is TGTGCCAGCAGTTTAGGTTTGAGCTCTGGGGCCAACGTCCTGACTTTC.

This clonotype was seen many times. Being off target in a library aimed at alpha chains, this beta chain has a size of little meaning. V usage is TRBV7-9 and J usage is TRBJ1-3; D remains unclear. The V gene lost 1 base and the J gene lost 2 bases, with 6 bases spanning the gap. CDR1 and CDR2 from the germline V gene are SEHNR and FQNEAQ (reference sequence). The CDR3 consists of 14 residues. CDR3 DNA: TGTGCCAGCAGCTTAGAGTCCCCTGGAAACACCATATATTTT. Amino acid sequence: CASSLESPGNTIYF.

By sample share, this clonotype is medium-sized (0.01 to 0.1%). Little can be read into the size of this beta chain, an off-target read in a library designed for alpha chains. J is TRBJ2-3 and V is TRBV11-2; D may match TRBD1 or TRBD2 (5 bases each). V gave up 5 bases and J gave up 2 bases, with 14 bases separating them. The CDR3 length is 15 residues. Per germline, CDR1 SGHAT and CDR2 FQNNGV. This chain's CDR3 is CASSRTGRLTDTQYF. CDR3 nucleotides: TGTGCCAGCAGCCGAACGGGACGGCTCACAGATACGCAGTATTTT. The full variable domain, completed using reference TRBV11-2 and TRBJ2-3, is EAGVAQSPRYKIIEKRQSVAFWCNPISGHATLYWYQQILGQGPKLLIQFQNNGVVDDSQLPKDRFSAERLKGVDSTLKIQPAKLEDSAVYLCASSRTGRLTDTQYFGPGTRLTVL.

In its sample, this clonotype was seen many times. This beta chain slipped into a library made for alpha chains as a stray read, so its size is not meaningful. The chain's CDR3 is CATEQGSYNEQFF. In nucleotides, the CDR3 is TGTGCCACGGAGCAGGGGAGCTACAATGAGCAGTTCTTC. The chain is built from TRBV2 and TRBJ2-1, with a tentative D call TRBD1 (6 bases). Trimming pared 10 bases from V and 3 bases from J, leaving 13 bases between. The CDR3 has 13 amino acids. CDR1 is SNHLY and CDR2 is FYNNEI in the germline V gene.

This clonotype was counted at least ten times. Found in a library prepared for alpha chains, this beta chain is an off-target read, and its abundance has little meaning. V and J are TRBV27 and TRBJ2-3, with D unclear. Trimming left V 6 bases short and J 1 base short, with 17 bases between. The CDR3 spans 16 residues. Germline CDR1 MNHEY, CDR2 SMNVEV (reference sequence). In DNA form, the CDR3 reads TGTGCCAGCAGCCTCCTTGGGCAGACGGGCACAGATACGCAGTATTTT. It yields the protein CASSLLGQTGTDTQYF.

There are many counts of this clonotype. This beta chain turned up in a library designed for alpha chains; as an off-target read, its abundance says little. J is TRBJ2-5 and V is TRBV20-1; D possibly corresponds to TRBD2 (6 bases). CDR1 DFQATT and CDR2 SNEGSKA come from the germline V gene (reference sequence). The V and J ends lost 4 bases and 0 bases respectively, with 18 bases between them. CDR3 length equals 16 residues. DNA of the CDR3: TGCAGTGCTATTTCCGTCGTAGCGGCGTACCAAGAGACCCAGTACTTC. It specifies CSAISVVAAYQETQYF.

This clonotype has ten or more counts. The size of this beta chain means little, since it is a stray read in a library made for alpha chains. The chain carries TRBV5-6 and TRBJ1-2; a possible D gene is TRBD1 (6 bases). This CDR3 is 18 amino acids long. Germline-derived CDR1 and CDR2 are SGHDT and YYEEEE. Trimming took off 3 bases at V and 3 bases at J, with 24 bases between the two ends. The DNA of the CDR3 is TGTGCCAGCAGCTGGCGACCGGGACACAAACTGGAGTACTATGGCTACACCTTC. This encodes CASSWRPGHKLEYYGYTF.

This clonotype was observed a few times. This beta chain is an unintended read in a library built for alpha chains; its size means little. CDR3 nucleotides: TGTGCCAGCAGCCCGGGACTCCTTCCAGATACGCAGTATTTT. Translating gives CASSPGLLPDTQYF. The genes are TRBV7-3 and TRBJ2-3; tentative D call: TRBD2 (6 bases). CDR1 and CDR2 (germline): SGHTA, FQGTGA. CDR3 length equals 14 residues. V shed 5 bases and J shed 4 bases, with 13 bases lying between them.

This clonotype has at least ten counts. The library was prepared for alpha chains; this beta chain is a stray read, so its frequency means little. The chain couples TRBV6-5 to TRBJ2-7; D could derive from TRBD1 or TRBD2 (5 bases each). Trimming took off 4 bases at V and 2 bases at J, with 12 bases between the two ends. This CDR3 contains 14 residues. CDR1 and CDR2 (germline): MNHEY, SVGAGI. This CDR3 reads CASSSRDHTYEQYF. In DNA form, the CDR3 reads TGTGCCAGCAGTTCCCGGGACCATACCTACGAGCAGTACTTC.